This T cell receptor beta chain is drawn from a study of T cells in narcolepsy. Study results and caveats: Autoreactive HCRT-specific and TRIB2-specific clonotypes were marked in same-patient CSF-versus-blood CD4+ comparisons. No autoreactive T cell clone sequences appeared in some memory CD4+ repertoires. Autoreactive clonotypes reportedly recurred in blood of same and different patients, not controls.

This CDR3 is 15 amino acids long. To note about this clone: Its matching antigen is unknown.

Produced via immunoSEQ multiplex PCR; TCRdb's table is partial and in-frame only. Of tens of thousands of clones listed, about 80% were seen once; the top ten hold about 3.4%. Material: CD45RA- memory CD4+ T cells from PBMCs. The rearrangement joins TRBV21-1 to TRBJ1-2. TRBV21-1 is a known pseudogene. The receptor's source is a human donor with narcolepsy. This CDR3 reads CASSKYRSGTYGYTF. In nucleotides, the CDR3 is TGTGCCAGCAGCAAATACCGGTCGGGCACCTATGGCTACACCTTC.